A selection of T cell receptor beta chains follows, all from one sample in a study of blood T cell repertoires in COVID-19. Clones were read by immunoSEQ multiplex PCR, and TCRdb kept only the in-frame ones, dropping some. The sample shows 270,000 or so clones, about four fifths of them seen only once. The sequencing sample was made of peripheral blood. All receptors derive from a woman aged 50 to 65 who had recovered from COVID-19. The CDR3 runs from the conserved cysteine through the conserved F or W. D genes are given only for firm matches.

d_gene	v_gene	j_gene	CDR3aa
TRBD1	TRBV19	TRBJ1-5	CASSLGTGGQPQHF
TRBD1	TRBV13	TRBJ1-3	CASSNGQGLSGNTIYF
TRBD2	TRBV11-3	TRBJ2-1	CASSLDQGGTNSYNEQFF
NA	TRBV2	TRBJ2-4	CASSERGIRNIQYF
TRBD2	TRBV7-2	TRBJ2-3	CASSPVWASGGAADTQYF
NA	TRBV27	TRBJ2-7	CASSSNNAGMEHF
TRBD2	TRBV28	TRBJ2-1	CASRTSGSRHEQFF
TRBD1	TRBV4-1	TRBJ1-4	CASSNQPTGDSEKLFF
NA	TRBV7-2	TRBJ2-7	CASSPPGLSYEQYF
NA	TRBV5-5	TRBJ2-3	CASSFRDTQYF
TRBD2	TRBV2	TRBJ2-7	CASRIAGGTYEQYF
TRBD1	TRBV10-1	TRBJ1-1	CASSTENRGPNTEAFF
TRBD2	TRBV5-3	TRBJ2-5	CARTGGRGETQYF
TRBD1	TRBV6-5	TRBJ1-2	CASSRGTGGGYTF
NA	TRBV7-2	TRBJ1-1	CASSLYFQNTEAFF
NA	TRBV29-1	TRBJ1-2	CSVDRNSNYGYTF
NA	TRBV4-1	TRBJ2-3	CASSHELPSTDTQYF
NA	TRBV9	TRBJ2-3	CASSVAGLASTDTQYF
NA	TRBV7-2	TRBJ2-3	CASSLAGGGVTDTQYF
TRBD1	TRBV3-1/TRBV3-2	TRBJ2-7	CASSQDLGQESYEQYF
TRBD2	TRBV6-1	TRBJ2-5	CASSELAGVETQYF
TRBD1	TRBV15	TRBJ2-1	CATSRLKGQSSYNEQFF
NA	TRBV28	TRBJ1-3	CATSQQGHSGNTIYF
NA	TRBV6-5	TRBJ2-2	CASSYSEGLTGELFF
TRBD1	TRBV28	TRBJ1-2	CASRERLGTGDSYGYTF
NA	TRBV3-1/TRBV3-2	TRBJ1-3	CASSPWTDHSGNTIYF
TRBD1	TRBV27	TRBJ2-5	CASSLSGTGPKTQYF
NA	TRBV5-1	TRBJ1-2	CASSLGSTALYGYTF
NA	TRBV7-2	TRBJ2-7	CASSLGRGPYEQYF
TRBD2	TRBV13	TRBJ2-3	CASSLGTSGDPDTQYF
NA	TRBV25-1	TRBJ1-2	CASRTALSFRYGYTF
NA	TRBV24-1	TRBJ2-5	CATSVTGSQETQYF
TRBD2	TRBV28	TRBJ2-7	CASSPGGGRVYEQYF
TRBD1	TRBV2	TRBJ2-2	CASSHAGDRPTGELFF
TRBD2	TRBV5-1	TRBJ2-3	CASSFGTSGTDTQYF
NA	TRBV11-2	TRBJ1-3	CASSPAGSRAGNTIYF
NA	TRBV28	TRBJ1-2	CASSYDPKGYGYTF
NA	TRBV2	TRBJ2-1	CASTGERGDEQFF
NA	TRBV7-5	TRBJ2-7	CVRSSGTGTGDEQYF
TRBD1	TRBV10-3	TRBJ2-3	CAIRAGGRDTDTQYF
TRBD2	TRBV29-1	TRBJ2-7	CSVAGRASYEQYF
NA	TRBV5-4	TRBJ2-7	CASSQIGSGPQGEQYF
NA	TRBV23-1	TRBJ2-5	CASNTGQPETQYF
TRBD2	TRBV11-1	TRBJ2-1	CASSSSGGAYNEQFF
TRBD1	TRBV28	TRBJ1-1	CASSWSGGLRTEAFF
TRBD2	TRBV19	TRBJ2-7	CASSISSGKNEQYF
TRBD1	TRBV6-5	TRBJ2-5	CASSYTGGAETQYF
TRBD1	TRBV5-4	TRBJ2-1	CASSLSTGLRYNEQFF
TRBD1	TRBV7-2	TRBJ2-3	CASTPRGTDTQYF
NA	TRBV6-5	TRBJ2-7	CASTSVYEQYF
NA	TRBV6-2/TRBV6-3	TRBJ2-5	CASSPGLGAETQYF
NA	TRBV5-1	TRBJ1-1	CASSLVGVQNTEAFF
TRBD2	TRBV3-1/TRBV3-2	TRBJ2-5	CASSQGLAGGPETQYF
TRBD1	TRBV28	TRBJ2-7	CASSPPGQGVYEQYF
TRBD2	TRBV28	TRBJ2-1	CASPPGLAGVMYNEQFF